There are a few counts of the clone carrying this TCR beta chain. The data were taken from a study of blood T cell repertoires in COVID-19. Looking at the study overall: The United States, Italy and Spain were the sources of the acute and convalescent COVID-19 samples. PBMCs, B-cell-depleted T cells, or T cells were the source of the cDNA or gDNA that made up the material.

This CDR3 is built from 12 residues. Deletions cut 6 bases from V and 4 bases from J, with 8 bases between. Germline lookup yields CDR1 ENHRY and CDR2 SYGVKD. Assay: immunoSEQ multiplex PCR; the TCRdb copy retains only in-frame clones and omits some. Of 100,000 to 150,000 clones listed, roughly 80% are singletons. The sequence derives from a human donor in a cohort sampled during active COVID-19. Specimen: peripheral blood. The chain carries TRBV10-3 and TRBJ2-3, with D possibly matching TRBD2 (5 bases). The CDR3 region is CAISRGPDTQYF. The CDR3 region has the DNA TGTGCCATCAGCCGGGGTCCAGATACGCAGTATTTT.